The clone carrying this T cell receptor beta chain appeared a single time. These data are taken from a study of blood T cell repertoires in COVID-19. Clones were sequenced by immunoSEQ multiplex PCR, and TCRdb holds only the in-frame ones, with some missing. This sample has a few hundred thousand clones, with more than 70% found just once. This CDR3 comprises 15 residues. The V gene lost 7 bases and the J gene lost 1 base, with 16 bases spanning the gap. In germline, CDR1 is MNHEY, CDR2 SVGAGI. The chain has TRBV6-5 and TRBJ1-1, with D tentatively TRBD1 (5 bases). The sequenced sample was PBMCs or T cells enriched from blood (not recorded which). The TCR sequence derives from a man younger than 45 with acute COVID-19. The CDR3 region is CASKRDPRENTEAFF. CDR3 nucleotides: TGTGCCAGCAAGCGGGACCCTAGAGAGAACACTGAAGCTTTCTTT.